This record covers a single T cell receptor beta chain. These data belong to a study of tumor T cells in aggressive B-cell lymphoma. The CDR3 is 14 residues long. V shed 1 base and J 14 bases; nucleotides not matched to a gene: 9. CDR1 and CDR2 from the germline V gene are SGHRS and YFSETQ. Sequencing was performed with immunoSEQ multiplex PCR; in TCRdb, only in-frame clones are kept and a portion is missing. Of around 10,000 clones detected, about 93% appear once; the ten largest clones hold about 3.1%. Specimen: tumor tissue. The TCR originated in an adult with diffuse large B cell lymphoma. The V gene is TRBV5-1, the J gene TRBJ2-1, with 10 bases identical to TRBD2. The CDR3 DNA reads TGCGCCAGCAGCTTGAGCAGTATAGCGGGAGGCAAGTTCTTC. Its translation: CASSLSSIAGGKFF.